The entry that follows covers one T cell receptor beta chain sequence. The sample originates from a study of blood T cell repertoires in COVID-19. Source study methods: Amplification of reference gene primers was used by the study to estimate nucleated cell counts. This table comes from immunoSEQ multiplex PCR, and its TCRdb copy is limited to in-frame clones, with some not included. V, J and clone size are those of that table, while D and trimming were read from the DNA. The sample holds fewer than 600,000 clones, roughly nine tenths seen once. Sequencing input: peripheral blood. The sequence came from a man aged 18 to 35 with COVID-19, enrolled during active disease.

The CDR3 reads CASSLGGTGGYEQYF. CDR3 in DNA: TGTGCCAGCAGCTTGGGCGGGACAGGGGGCTACGAGCAGTACTTC. The chain links TRBV5-5 to TRBJ2-7, with TRBD1 identical over 11 bases. The germline V gene has CDR1 SGHKS and CDR2 YYEKEE (reference sequence). V shed 0 bases, J shed 3 bases, and the junction held 2 bases outside the gene matches. There are 15 residues in the CDR3.